This T cell receptor (beta chain) is from a study of spatial heterogeneity in lung cancer. To note about this clonotype: A much larger clonotype is one base distant, so this may be a read error. No conserved phenylalanine or tryptophan is present at the end of the CDR3, so a read error is the likely explanation.

Carried by each TCR cDNA molecule was a unique molecular identifier. MiXCR, applied by TCRdb to the 5' RACE reads, yields one record per CDR3 protein. The sample holds about 85,000 distinct CDR3 sequences, 15% to 25% seen once. Time point reported: sample taken at primary tumor resection. The sequenced material consisted of unsorted whole RNA from tumor, nontumor lung or frozen PBMC. The CDR3 has 12 residues. V lost 0 bases, J lost 5 bases, and 2 bases lay in between. Germline V gene data show CDR1 as SGDLS and CDR2 as YYNGEE. The chain joins TRBV9 to TRBJ2-2; D gene unclear. The source of this sequence is a male donor with early-stage non-small cell lung cancer. Here the sequenced sample was PBMCs, taken at surgery. Written as DNA, the CDR3 is TGTGCCAGCAGCGTAGTTACCGGGGAGCTGTTTCTT. This encodes CASSVVTGELFL.